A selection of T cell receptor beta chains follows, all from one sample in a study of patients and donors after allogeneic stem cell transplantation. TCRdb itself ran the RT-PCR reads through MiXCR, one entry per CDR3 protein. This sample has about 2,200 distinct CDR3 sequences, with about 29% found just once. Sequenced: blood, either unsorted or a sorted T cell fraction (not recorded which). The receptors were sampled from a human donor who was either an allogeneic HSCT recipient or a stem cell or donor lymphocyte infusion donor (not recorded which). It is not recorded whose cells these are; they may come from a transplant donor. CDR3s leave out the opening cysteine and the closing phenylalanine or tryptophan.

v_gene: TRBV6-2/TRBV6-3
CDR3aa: ASSPPYSPLH

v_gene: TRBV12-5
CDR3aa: ASGLPQGGLDEQY

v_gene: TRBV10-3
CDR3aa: AISESLEGTEQY

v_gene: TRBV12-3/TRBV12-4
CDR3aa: ASSLSTGEQY

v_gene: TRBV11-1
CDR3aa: ASSKTGGLTSSQRGWF

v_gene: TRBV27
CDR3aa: ASSPLQGRGYT

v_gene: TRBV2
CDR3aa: ASNELSSYNEQF

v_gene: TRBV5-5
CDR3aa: ASSLGLATYYEQY

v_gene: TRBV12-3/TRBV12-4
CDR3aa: ASSTETGVNSPLH

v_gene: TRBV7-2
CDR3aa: ASSLALAASYNEQF

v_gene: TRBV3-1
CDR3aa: ASSRTSGSLNEQF

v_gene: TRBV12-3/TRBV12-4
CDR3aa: ASRYADRASEKLF

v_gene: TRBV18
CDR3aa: ASSPEVDNYEQF

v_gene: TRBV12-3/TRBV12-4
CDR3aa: ASSPGRIINEQF

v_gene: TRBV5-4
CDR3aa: ASSRWGETQY

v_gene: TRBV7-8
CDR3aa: ASSDILRPNEQF

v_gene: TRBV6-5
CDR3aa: ASSYSWQGDYGYT

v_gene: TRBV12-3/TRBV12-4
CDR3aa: ASTLGGRQANVLT

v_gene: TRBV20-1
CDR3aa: SASGLAYNEQF

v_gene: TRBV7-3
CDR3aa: ASSWGSGSGNEQF

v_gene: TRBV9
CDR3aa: ASSVGSDRAEQY

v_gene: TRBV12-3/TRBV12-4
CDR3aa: ASSFVTGGHETQY

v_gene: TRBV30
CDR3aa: AWSRTGILAEAF

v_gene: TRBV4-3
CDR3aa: ASSQEGRGHNEQF

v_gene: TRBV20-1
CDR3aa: SAGERGQPQH

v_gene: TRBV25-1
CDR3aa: ASSDRGILAGGTNEQF

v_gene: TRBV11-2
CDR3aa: ASRFPWSSEDTQY

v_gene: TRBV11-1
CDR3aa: ASSLAPLSSFADTQY

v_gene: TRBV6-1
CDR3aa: ASRQGRLNEQY

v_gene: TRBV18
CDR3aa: ASSPRGSNEKLF

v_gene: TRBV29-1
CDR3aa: SVEIPGGGVDEQY

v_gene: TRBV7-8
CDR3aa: ASSRASGVSYEQY

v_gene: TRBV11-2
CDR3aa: ASSFGTGDSTDTQY

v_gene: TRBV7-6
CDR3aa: ASSLGTPGTDTQY

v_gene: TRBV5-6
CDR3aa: ASSLRTRETQY

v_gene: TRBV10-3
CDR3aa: ATVGAGPSNQPQH

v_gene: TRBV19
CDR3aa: ASRTGSTNTEAF

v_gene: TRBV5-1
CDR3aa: ASSLAGTSGEQY

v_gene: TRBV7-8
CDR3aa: ASSLAQNEQF

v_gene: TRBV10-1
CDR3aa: ASSESRTGGTEAF

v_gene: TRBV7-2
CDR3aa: ASSTTADTQY

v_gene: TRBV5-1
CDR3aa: ASSVETGVYGYT

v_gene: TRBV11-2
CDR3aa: ASSLVPSQETQY

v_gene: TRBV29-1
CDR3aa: SVGTDSNQPQH

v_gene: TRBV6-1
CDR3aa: ASRASGTDTQY

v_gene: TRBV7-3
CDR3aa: ASSLSGKNTEAF

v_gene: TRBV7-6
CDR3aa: ASSLAGPLNAGELF

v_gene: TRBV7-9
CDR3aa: ASSSWTGLLQETQY

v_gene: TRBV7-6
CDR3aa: ASSGSGTSVYEQY

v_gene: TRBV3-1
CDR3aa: ASSQGLENEQF

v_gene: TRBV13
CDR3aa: ASSLIAGYYNEQF

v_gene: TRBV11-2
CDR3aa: ASSFGLAYEQY

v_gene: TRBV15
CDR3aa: ATSRETGMNTEAF

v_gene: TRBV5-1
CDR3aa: ASSLGPETQY